A single sample gave rise to the 32 T cell receptor beta chains below, sequenced in a study of CD4+ T cells in melanoma. The repertoire was sequenced with immunoSEQ multiplex PCR; TCRdb's copy has only in-frame clones and lacks some. The sample yields approximately 110,000 clones, about 90% seen once. Sequencing was performed on peripheral blood. The source is a human donor with melanoma.

The V gene is TRBV7-3, the J gene TRBJ2-5; no reliable D call. The germline gives CDR1 SGHTA, CDR2 FQGTGA. This CDR3 comprises 16 residues. V gave up 0 bases and J gave up 5 bases, with 16 bases separating them. CDR3 sequence (DNA): TGTGCCAGCAGCTTAACCGGCCGTCGATCGGCGGAGACCCAGTACTTC. Protein product: CASSLTGRRSAETQYF.

The chain carries TRBV7-2 and TRBJ1-2; D not certain. CDR1 is SGHTA, CDR2 FQGNSA, per germline. CDR3 size: 14 residues. The germline V and J ends were trimmed by 6 bases and 4 bases, with 15 bases remaining between them. CDR3 in amino acids: CASSTLPGSYGYTF. CDR3 nucleotides: TGTGCCAGCAGTACCCTCCCGGGGTCCTATGGCTACACCTTC.

The rearrangement uses TRBV27 and TRBJ2-3; 7 bases line up with TRBD1. V was pared by 5 bases and J by 0 bases, with 2 bases of the junction left unmatched. The length of the CDR3 is 14 residues. Germline V gene lookup returns CDR1 MNHEY and CDR2 SMNVEV (reference sequence). This chain's CDR3 is CASSRDRSTDTQYF. For the CDR3, the DNA is TGTGCCAGCAGTCGGGACAGAAGCACAGATACGCAGTATTTT.

This rearrangement joins TRBV5-1 to TRBJ2-1; D is possibly TRBD1 (6 bases). This CDR3 is 13 amino acids long. Germline CDR1 and CDR2: SGHRS and YFSETQ. Trimming stripped 3 bases from V and 7 bases from J, with 11 bases between. The CDR3 reads CASSWITGNEQFF. Here the CDR3 DNA reads TGCGCCAGCAGCTGGATAACAGGGAATGAGCAGTTCTTC.

The rearrangement links TRBV5-1 to TRBJ2-7; 10 bases are shared with TRBD2. The germline CDR1 and CDR2 sequences are SGHRS and YFSETQ. The V segment lost 0 bases and the J segment 2 bases; nucleotides outside the gene matches: 8. The CDR3 extends over 17 amino acids. The CDR3 bases are TGCGCCAGCAGCTTGGCCAGAGCGGGGGGGACCGCCTACGAGCAGTACTTC. Translated: CASSLARAGGTAYEQYF.

The gene calls are TRBV4-3 and TRBJ2-1; D remains ambiguous. The CDR3 runs 15 residues. Per germline, CDR1 LGHNA and CDR2 YSLEER. The ends were cut back, 1 base at V and 11 bases at J, with 18 bases in the middle. CDR3 loop: CASSQGGLRPNKQFF. The CDR3 nucleotides read TGCGCCAGCAGCCAAGGGGGTTTGCGGCCGAACAAGCAGTTCTTC.

V and J are TRBV5-5 and TRBJ1-4; no definite D call. The ends were cut back, 3 bases at V and 4 bases at J, with 10 bases in the middle. In germline, CDR1 is SGHKS, CDR2 YYEKEE (reference sequence). This CDR3 spans 14 amino acids. The CDR3 loop reads CASSSRVGNEKLFF. The CDR3 DNA follows: TGTGCCAGCAGCTCTCGCGTAGGTAATGAAAAACTGTTTTTT. Full variable domain (missing parts from reference TRBV5-5 and TRBJ1-4): DAGVTQSPTHLIKTRGQQVTLRCSPISGHKSVSWYQQVLGQGPQFIFQYYEKEERGRGNFPDRFSARQFPNYSSELNVNALLLGDSALYLCASSSRVGNEKLFFGSGTQLSVL.

The V gene is TRBV4-2, the J gene TRBJ1-4; D not resolved. In germline, CDR1 is LGHNA, CDR2 YNFKEQ. Trimming took off 1 base at V and 8 bases at J, with 11 bases between the two ends. This CDR3 contains 14 residues. The CDR3 nucleotides read TGTGCCAGCAGCCAAGTATTAACGGACGAAAAACTGTTTTTT. It translates to CASSQVLTDEKLFF.

The chain joins TRBV5-5 to TRBJ2-7; 7 nucleotides align to TRBD1. The CDR3 loop spans 12 amino acids. Germline assignment: CDR1 SGHKS and CDR2 YYEKEE (reference sequence). V was pared by 4 bases and J by 4 bases, with 2 bases of the junction left unmatched. CDR3 DNA sequence: TGTGCCAGCAGCCAGACAGGGTACGAGCAGTACTTC. Translated: CASSQTGYEQYF.

The V call is TRBV27, the J call TRBJ1-6; the match to TRBD1 covers 12 bases. Per germline, CDR1 MNHEY and CDR2 SMNVEV (reference sequence). The CDR3 is 16 amino acids. V lost 4 bases to trimming and J lost 9 bases; unmatched junction nucleotides: 7. The CDR3 loop reads CASSSRGTGGVSPLHF. CDR3 nucleotide sequence: TGTGCCAGCAGTTCTCGAGGGACAGGGGGCGTTTCACCCCTCCACTTT.

The chain joins TRBV5-1 to TRBJ2-7, with D maybe TRBD2 (5 bases). The germline CDR1 and CDR2 sequences are SGHRS and YFSETQ. This CDR3 spans 15 amino acids. Between the trimmed V and J ends, which lost 5 bases and 0 bases, there was a span of 15 bases. The CDR3, as DNA: TGCGCCAGCAGTCAGGATCTTACTAGCTCCTACGAGCAGTACTTC. This gives the protein CASSQDLTSSYEQYF.

The chain recombines TRBV27 with TRBJ2-7; TRBD2 matches at 14 bases. Germline values: CDR1 MNHEY, CDR2 SMNVEV (reference sequence). The CDR3 has 17 amino acids. V was pared by 5 bases and J by 4 bases, with 10 bases of the junction left unmatched. CDR3 DNA: TGTGCCAGCAGTCCCAGGACTAGCGGGGGGCATTGGTACGAGCAGTACTTC. It codes for CASSPRTSGGHWYEQYF.

This chain links TRBV7-9 with TRBJ2-3; TRBD1 matches at 7 bases. V was pared by 5 bases and J by 3 bases, with 11 bases of the junction left unmatched. The CDR3 loop spans 16 amino acids. From germline, CDR1 is SEHNR and CDR2 FQNEAQ (reference sequence). CDR3 amino acids: CASSPFRQGGTDTQYF. The CDR3, as DNA: TGTGCCAGCAGCCCCTTCAGACAGGGTGGTACAGATACGCAGTATTTT.

The rearrangement uses TRBV4-3 and TRBJ2-3; D is unclear. The CDR3 runs to 14 residues. Germline V lookup: CDR1 LGHNA, CDR2 YSLEER. V shed 0 bases and J shed 6 bases, with 10 bases lying between them. CDR3 nucleotides: TGCGCCAGCAGCCAAGATTACAAAGGCGATACGCAGTATTTT. It specifies CASSQDYKGDTQYF.

This chain connects TRBV5-6 to TRBJ1-2; D is uncertain. The V end was cut by 7 bases, the J end by 6 bases, with 16 bases between. This CDR3 is 13 amino acids long. Germline loops: CDR1 SGHDT, CDR2 YYEEEE. This CDR3 reads CASVRLRGHGYTF. For the CDR3, the DNA is TGTGCCAGCGTACGATTGCGAGGCCATGGCTACACCTTC. Full variable domain (missing parts from reference TRBV5-6 and TRBJ1-2): DAGVTQSPTHLIKTRGQQVTLRCSPKSGHDTVSWYQQALGQGPQFIFQYYEEEERQRGNFPDRFSGHQFPNYSSELNVNALLLGDSALYLCASVRLRGHGYTFGSGTRLTVV.

J is TRBJ2-1 and V is TRBV19; D is ambiguous. The CDR3 length is 15 residues. V lost 3 bases and J lost 0, with 9 bases in between. The germline CDR1 and CDR2 sequences are LNHDA and SQIVND (reference sequence). The CDR3 nucleotides read TGTGCCAGTAGTATTGAAGATAGCTCCTACAATGAGCAGTTCTTC. Protein sequence: CASSIEDSSYNEQFF.

V gene TRBV7-2 combines with J gene TRBJ2-7; TRBD2 matches at 7 bases. The V and J ends lost 5 bases and 1 base, in that order; junction bases with no gene match: 11. In germline, CDR1 is SGHTA, CDR2 FQGNSA. The CDR3 is 16 amino acids. Here the CDR3 reads CASSGIRDYPSYEQYF. CDR3 nucleotides: TGTGCCAGCAGCGGTATCCGGGACTACCCTTCCTACGAGCAGTACTTC.

The chain recombines TRBV5-1 with TRBJ1-5, with 9 bases fitting TRBD1. V shed 0 bases, J shed 6 bases, and the junction held 7 bases outside the gene matches. Germline V gives CDR1 SGHRS, CDR2 YFSETQ. The CDR3 loop spans 16 amino acids. CDR3 protein: CASSLGSGTGFQPQHF. The CDR3 DNA reads as TGCGCCAGCAGCTTGGGGTCGGGGACAGGGTTTCAGCCCCAGCATTTT.

The V gene is TRBV19, the J gene TRBJ2-3, with D tentatively TRBD2 (6 bases). The CDR3 sequence is 19 residues long. Trimming cost V 5 bases and J 0 bases, with 24 bases left between them. CDR1 is LNHDA and CDR2 is SQIVND in the germline V gene (reference sequence). DNA for the CDR3: TGTGCCAGTAGTGCCCTTAACCCCGGGACTGGATTTAGCACAGATACGCAGTATTTT. Its protein is CASSALNPGTGFSTDTQYF. The entire variable domain, with the rest obtained from reference TRBV19 and TRBJ2-3, is as follows: DGGITQSPKYLFRKEGQNVTLSCEQNLNHDAMYWYRQDPGQGLRLIYYSQIVNDFQKGDIAEGYSVSREKKESFPLTVTSAQKNPTAFYLCASSALNPGTGFSTDTQYFGPGTRLTVL.

This clone appeared a single time. The J gene is TRBJ2-1, the V gene TRBV7-7; D might be TRBD2 (6 bases). The CDR3 has 14 residues. Deletions cut 3 bases from V and 5 bases from J, with 11 bases between. Germline CDR1 reads SSHAT; CDR2 reads FNYEAQ (reference sequence). CDR3 nucleotides: TGTGCCAGCAGCTTTGCGGGGCGAAACAATGAGCAGTTCTTC. Its protein is CASSFAGRNNEQFF.

The chain recombines TRBV7-8 with TRBJ2-2; D not certain. This CDR3 is built from 14 residues. Germline values: CDR1 SGHVS, CDR2 FQNEAQ. V was clipped by 5 bases and J by 0 bases, with 7 bases between them. The CDR3: CASSVRANTGELFF. CDR3 in DNA: TGTGCCAGCAGCGTCCGGGCGAACACCGGGGAGCTGTTTTTT.

The V and J genes are TRBV2 and TRBJ1-4; 8 bases are a match to TRBD1. Trimming cost V 6 bases and J 7 bases; bases outside gene matches: 7. CDR3 size: 14 residues. From germline, CDR1 is SNHLY and CDR2 FYNNEI. The CDR3 loop is CASSLDRGGEKLFF. The CDR3 DNA reads TGTGCCAGCAGCCTTGACAGGGGTGGTGAAAAACTGTTTTTT.

This chain links TRBV11-3 with TRBJ1-2; D uncertain. The CDR3 spans 13 residues. The V gene lost 5 bases and the J gene lost 2 bases, with 9 bases spanning the gap. Germline CDR1 is SGHNT and CDR2 is YENEEA. The DNA for the CDR3 is TGTGCCAGCAGCCCTAGCCCCAACTATGGCTACACCTTC. Amino acid sequence: CASSPSPNYGYTF.

The rearrangement uses TRBV9 and TRBJ2-3; D may be TRBD1 or TRBD2 (5 bases each). Germline CDR1 is SGDLS and CDR2 is YYNGEE. The CDR3 is made up of 14 amino acids. Trimming cost V 3 bases and J 7 bases, with 15 bases left between them. The CDR3 DNA is TGTGCCAGCAGCGGGGGACCAACTAGGAATACGCAGTATTTT. Protein: CASSGGPTRNTQYF.

The chain recombines TRBV5-1 with TRBJ2-5, with D perhaps matching TRBD2 (5 bases). The V end lost 5 bases, the J end lost 9 bases, and 14 bases lay between the germline ends. Germline V gene data show CDR1 as SGHRS and CDR2 as YFSETQ. The CDR3 loop spans 12 amino acids. The CDR3 bases are TGCGCCAGCAGGTCATCGGACTCACCCCAGTACTTC. Translated: CASRSSDSPQYF.

This chain links TRBV2 with TRBJ2-3; 7 bases are shared with TRBD2. Germline V gene data show CDR1 as SNHLY and CDR2 as FYNNEI. The CDR3 runs 13 residues. V dropped 10 bases and J dropped 6; count of bases not matched to a gene: 10. The CDR3 nucleotides are TGTGCCACCAGGGACTACCAGAGGGATACGCAGTATTTT. Protein: CATRDYQRDTQYF.

This chain connects TRBV19 to TRBJ2-7, with a weak D call TRBD2 (5 bases). The V end was cut by 3 bases, the J end by 3 bases, with 12 bases between. Germline V CDR1 and CDR2: LNHDA, SQIVND (reference sequence). The CDR3 runs 14 residues. The CDR3 protein is CASSITGIGYEQYF. In DNA form, the CDR3 reads TGTGCCAGTAGTATCACGGGGATCGGCTACGAGCAGTACTTC.

The chain carries TRBV5-4 and TRBJ1-6, with D hard to call. V dropped 0 bases and J dropped 10 bases, with 11 bases sitting between them. The CDR3 is made up of 14 amino acids. Germline lookup yields CDR1 SGHNT and CDR2 YYREEE (reference sequence). CDR3 in DNA: TGTGCCAGCAGCTTGGATGGCGGGGAGTCACCCCTCCACTTT. Amino acid sequence: CASSLDGGESPLHF.

The chain couples TRBV11-1 to TRBJ1-2; D is ambiguous. Trimming removed 5 bases from V and 2 bases from J, with 12 bases in between. The CDR3 consists of 14 residues. The germline V gene encodes CDR1 SGHAT and CDR2 FQDESV (reference sequence). CDR3 sequence reads: CASSPGNTNYGYTF. CDR3 nucleotides: TGTGCCAGCAGCCCCGGGAACACGAACTATGGCTACACCTTC.

This sequence joins TRBV2 and TRBJ2-7; no clear D gene. Trimming took 3 bases from V and 8 from J, leaving 8 bases between them. The germline V gene has CDR1 SNHLY and CDR2 FYNNEI. This CDR3 has 11 residues. CDR3 sequence reads: CASSEVGKQYF. The DNA for the CDR3 is TGTGCCAGCAGTGAGGTAGGGAAGCAGTACTTC.

J is TRBJ2-3 and V is TRBV10-3, with 8 nucleotides matching TRBD2. Germline CDR1 ENHRY, CDR2 SYGVKD. CDR3 length equals 15 residues. Trimming at V came to 2 bases and at J to 2 bases, leaving 3 bases not matched to a gene. The CDR3 nucleotides are TGTGCCATCAGTGAGAACGGGAGGGCCACAGATACGCAGTATTTT. Translated, it gives CAISENGRATDTQYF.

The genes are TRBV5-6 and TRBJ1-3; D possibly corresponds to TRBD1 (5 bases). This CDR3 has 16 residues. Germline lookup yields CDR1 SGHDT and CDR2 YYEEEE. Trimming took off 1 base at V and 1 base at J, with 12 bases between the two ends. DNA for the CDR3: TGTGCCAGCAGCTTGTTGCAGGGTGTGTCTGGAAACACCATATATTTT. It encodes CASSLLQGVSGNTIYF.